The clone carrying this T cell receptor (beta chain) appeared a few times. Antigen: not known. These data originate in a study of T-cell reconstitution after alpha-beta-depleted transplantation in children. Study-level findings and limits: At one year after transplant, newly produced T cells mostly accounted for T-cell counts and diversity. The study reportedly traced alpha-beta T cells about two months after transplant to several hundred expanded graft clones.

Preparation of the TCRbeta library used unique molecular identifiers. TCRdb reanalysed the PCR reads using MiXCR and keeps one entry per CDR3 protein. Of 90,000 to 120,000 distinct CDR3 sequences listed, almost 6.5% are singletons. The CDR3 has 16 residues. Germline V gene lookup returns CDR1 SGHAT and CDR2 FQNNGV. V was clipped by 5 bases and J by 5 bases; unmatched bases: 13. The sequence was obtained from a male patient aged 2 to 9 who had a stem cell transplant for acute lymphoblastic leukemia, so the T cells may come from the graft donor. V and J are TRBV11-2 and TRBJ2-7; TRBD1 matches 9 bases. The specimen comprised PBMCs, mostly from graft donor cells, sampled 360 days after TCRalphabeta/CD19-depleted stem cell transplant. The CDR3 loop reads CASSPGLRDREDEQYF. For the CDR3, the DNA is TGTGCCAGCAGCCCAGGCCTCCGGGACAGGGAGGACGAGCAGTACTTC.